This TCR beta chain is from a study of blood T cells in healthy people across ages. This clonotype was counted many times. This CDR3 is 17 amino acids long. Germline V CDR1 and CDR2: SGHTA, FQGNSA. V lost 3 bases to trimming and J lost 0 bases; unmatched junction nucleotides: 8. Primed by a sample-barcoded 5' primer and a J-beta primer mix, a second PCR proceeded for about 7 to 11 cycles. From the 5' RACE reads, TCRdb called clonotypes with MiXCR, one entry per CDR3 protein. The sample carries around 900,000 distinct CDR3 sequences, roughly 26% recorded once. RNA extraction gave at least 5.5 micrograms of total RNA per sample.

The sequenced sample consisted of blood. This chain uses TRBV7-2 with TRBJ2-3; TRBD2 agrees at 8 bases. This clonotype originated in an elderly woman in good health. The CDR3 protein is CASSFTASGFSTDTQYF. The CDR3 nucleotides are TGTGCCAGCAGCTTCACGGCTAGCGGGTTTAGCACAGATACGCAGTATTTT.